Below are 24 T cell receptor beta chains sequenced from a single sample in a study of blood T cell repertoires in COVID-19. This table comes from immunoSEQ multiplex PCR, and its TCRdb copy is limited to in-frame clones, with some not included. The sample has a few hundred thousand clones, roughly 90% seen once. The sequencing sample was made of peripheral blood. These receptors originate from a woman in her twenties or thirties with COVID-19, enrolled during active disease.

The CDR3 region has the DNA TGTGCCTGGAGTGTACGGTGGTCTAGCGGGATAGGTGAGCAGTTCTTC. It translates to CAWSVRWSSGIGEQFF. V usage is TRBV30 and J usage is TRBJ2-1, with 9 bases identical to TRBD2. Per the germline V gene, CDR1 is GTSNPN and CDR2 is SVGIG (reference sequence). The length of the CDR3 is 16 residues. J was trimmed by 9 bases and V by 0 bases; bases with no gene match: 12.

CDR3 DNA: TGTGCCAGCAGCCAAGAAGACTCCTATGGCTACACCTTC. Translating it yields CASSQEDSYGYTF. This chain joins TRBV3-1 (or the pseudogene TRBV3-2) and TRBJ1-2; D remains ambiguous. Germline V lookup: CDR1 LGHDT, CDR2 YNNKEL (reference sequence). V lost 0 bases and J 4 bases, leaving 6 bases between the germline ends. This CDR3 comprises 13 residues.

The V gene is TRBV3-1 (or the pseudogene TRBV3-2), the J gene TRBJ2-4, with D possibly TRBD2 on 5 matching bases. The germline gives CDR1 LGHDT, CDR2 YNNKEL (reference sequence). The CDR3 spans 15 residues. V lost 0 bases and J lost 5, with 11 bases in between. The CDR3 nucleotides read TGTGCCAGCAGCCAAGATCTGGCGAGGGAAAACATTCAGTACTTC. Amino acid sequence: CASSQDLARENIQYF.

This clone turned up a few times. This chain uses TRBV11-3 with TRBJ2-1; the D gene is possibly TRBD2 (6 bases). The CDR3 is 15 residues long. Germline values: CDR1 SGHNT, CDR2 YENEEA. V dropped 0 bases and J dropped 10 bases, with 16 bases sitting between them. The CDR3: CASSLEGLRLGEQFF. CDR3 in DNA: TGTGCCAGCAGCTTAGAGGGACTGCGTTTGGGAGAGCAGTTCTTC.

The J gene is TRBJ1-5, the V gene TRBV19; D might be TRBD1 (6 bases). Trimming pared 4 bases from V and 0 bases from J, leaving 22 bases between. Germline CDR1 reads LNHDA; CDR2 reads SQIVND (reference sequence). The CDR3 is 19 amino acids. CDR3 nucleotides: TGTGCCAGTAGTACCGCAGGGGACCCAAACCAATATAGCAATCAGCCCCAGCATTTT. Residues: CASSTAGDPNQYSNQPQHF.

The V and J genes are TRBV12-5 and TRBJ1-5, with TRBD1 as a possible D gene (5 bases). The CDR3 has 18 residues. Germline loops: CDR1 LGHNT, CDR2 FRNRAP. The germline V and J ends were trimmed by 8 bases and 0 bases, with 23 bases remaining between them. The CDR3 nucleotides read TGTGCTAGTCGGGAGACGTTCCGGGGCATTAATAGCAATCAGCCCCAGCATTTT. Translating gives CASRETFRGINSNQPQHF.

The CDR3 region has the DNA TGTGCCAGCAGCTCTCCTAGCGGGGGGGTCGGGACCCAGTACTTC. Its protein is CASSSPSGGVGTQYF. The rearrangement uses TRBV7-2 and TRBJ2-5; 12 nucleotides line up with TRBD2. The CDR3 totals 15 residues. Germline V gene lookup returns CDR1 SGHTA and CDR2 FQGNSA. Trimming took 4 bases from V and 7 from J; bases not matched to a gene: 7. The whole variable domain, filled in from reference TRBV7-2 and TRBJ2-5, reads GAGVSQSPSNKVTEKGKDVELRCDPISGHTALYWYRQSLGQGLEFLIYFQGNSAPDKSGLPSDRFSAERTGGSVSTLTIQRTQQEDSAVYLCASSSPSGGVGTQYFGPGTRLLVL.

This rearrangement joins TRBV11-2 to TRBJ2-3; a possible D gene is TRBD1 (6 bases). The germline V gene encodes CDR1 SGHAT and CDR2 FQNNGV. The germline V and J ends were trimmed by 3 bases and 1 base, with 11 bases remaining between them. CDR3 length: 15 amino acids. This chain's CDR3 is CASSFLGHGTDTQYF. The CDR3 nucleotides read TGTGCCAGCAGCTTCCTGGGACATGGCACAGATACGCAGTATTTT.

The genes are TRBV7-2 and TRBJ2-1, with TRBD1 matching over 8 bases. CDR1 and CDR2 (germline): SGHTA, FQGNSA. The CDR3 contains 14 residues. V shed 1 base and J 9 bases; nucleotides not matched to a gene: 5. The CDR3 DNA reads TGTGCCAGCAGCTTAGGGACAGGGAGGAGTGAGCAGTTCTTC. This encodes CASSLGTGRSEQFF.

The V gene is TRBV5-6, the J gene TRBJ1-4; D not resolved. The CDR3 consists of 15 residues. V dropped 4 bases and J dropped 0 bases, with 10 bases sitting between them. Looked up from germline, CDR1 is SGHDT and CDR2 is YYEEEE. CDR3 nucleotide sequence: TGTGCCAGCAGCAGGAGCGGGGCAACTAATGAAAAACTGTTTTTT. Its protein product is CASSRSGATNEKLFF.

The chain is built from TRBV9 and TRBJ2-1; 7 bases fit TRBD1. J was trimmed by 4 bases and V by 4 bases; bases with no gene match: 17. In germline, CDR1 is SGDLS, CDR2 YYNGEE. CDR3 length equals 18 residues. This CDR3 reads CASSHNPGQPSPYNEQFF. CDR3 nucleotide sequence: TGTGCCAGCAGCCATAATCCGGGACAGCCCTCACCATACAATGAGCAGTTCTTC. The full variable domain, rest sourced from reference TRBV9 and TRBJ2-1, is DSGVTQTPKHLITATGQRVTLRCSPRSGDLSVYWYQQSLDQGLQFLIQYYNGEERAKGNILERFSAQQFPDLHSELNLSSLELGDSALYFCASSHNPGQPSPYNEQFFGPGTRLTVL.

CDR3 coding DNA: TGTGCCAGCACCCCGGCTAGCGGTACCGGGGAGCTGTTTTTT. Its translation is CASTPASGTGELFF. The chain combines TRBV10-3 with TRBJ2-2, with 7 bases matching TRBD2. Germline V gives CDR1 ENHRY, CDR2 SYGVKD. CDR3 length: 14 residues. Trimming removed 10 bases from V and 5 bases from J; junction bases left unmatched: 10.

The rearrangement uses TRBV11-3 and TRBJ2-2; TRBD1 aligns across 8 bases. The CDR3 consists of 15 residues. Per germline, CDR1 SGHNT and CDR2 YENEEA. After removal of 4 bases from V and 3 bases from J, the junction contained 4 bases not matched to a gene. The DNA of the CDR3 is TGTGCCAGCAGCTCCCAGGGGGCGGACACCGGGGAGCTGTTTTTT. It specifies CASSSQGADTGELFF.

The chain joins TRBV19 to TRBJ1-2; TRBD1 agrees at 10 bases. V trimming: 3 bases; J trimming: 4 bases; junction bases outside the gene matches: 8. The CDR3 has 16 amino acids. Per germline, CDR1 LNHDA and CDR2 SQIVND (reference sequence). This CDR3 reads CASSISGTGVSYGYTF. CDR3 DNA sequence: TGTGCCAGTAGTATCTCCGGGACAGGGGTCTCCTATGGCTACACCTTC. The full variable domain, in which reference TRBV19 and TRBJ1-2 provide the parts outside the CDR3, is DGGITQSPKYLFRKEGQNVTLSCEQNLNHDAMYWYRQDPGQGLRLIYYSQIVNDFQKGDIAEGYSVSREKKESFPLTVTSAQKNPTAFYLCASSISGTGVSYGYTFGSGTRLTVV.

V and J are TRBV6-5 and TRBJ1-1; D not certain. Per the germline V gene, CDR1 is MNHEY and CDR2 is SVGAGI. The ends were cut back, 4 bases at V and 1 base at J, with 7 bases in the middle. The CDR3 extends over 13 amino acids. The CDR3 bases are TGTGCCAGCAGTTCGCCCGGGAACACTGAAGCTTTCTTT. This codes for CASSSPGNTEAFF.

This clone occurred once. J is TRBJ2-3 and V is TRBV4-2; D is perhaps TRBD2 (7 bases). The CDR3 spans 18 residues. V lost 3 bases, J lost 3 bases, and 22 bases lay in between. Germline lookup yields CDR1 LGHNA and CDR2 YNFKEQ. The CDR3 DNA reads as TGTGCCAGCAGCCAGAGTGGCATCCGGGGGGCGGGAACAGATACGCAGTATTTT. It codes for CASSQSGIRGAGTDTQYF.

The J gene is TRBJ1-1, the V gene TRBV7-2; a possible D gene is TRBD1 (5 bases). CDR1 SGHTA and CDR2 FQGNSA come from the germline V gene. The V end was cut by 5 bases, the J end by 1 base, with 11 bases between. CDR3 length: 14 amino acids. As DNA, the CDR3 is TGTGCCAGCAGCCCCGGGGGGAGGAACACTGAAGCTTTCTTT. Its translation is CASSPGGRNTEAFF.

The rearrangement links TRBV6-2 or TRBV6-3 to TRBJ2-7; D uncertain. CDR3 length: 15 amino acids. CDR1 MNHEY and CDR2 SVGEGT come from the germline V gene. V dropped 0 bases and J dropped 3 bases, with 12 bases sitting between them. The CDR3 nucleotides read TGTGCCAGCAGTTACTCGAACCCGAGAAACTACGAGCAGTACGTC. Translation: CASSYSNPRNYEQYV.

The V and J genes are TRBV27 and TRBJ2-1, with D perhaps matching TRBD2 (6 bases). The CDR3 is 16 residues long. Looked up from germline, CDR1 is MNHEY and CDR2 is SMNVEV (reference sequence). The ends were cut back, 4 bases at V and 2 bases at J, with 15 bases in the middle. The CDR3 loop reads CASSCQSGWAYNEQFF. As DNA, the CDR3 is TGTGCCAGCAGTTGCCAAAGCGGGTGGGCCTACAATGAGCAGTTCTTC.

Points on this clone: A junction end diverges from the germline sequence, so it may reflect a read error. The chain uses TRBV7-7 and TRBJ1-6; D remains ambiguous. The germline V gene encodes CDR1 SSHAT and CDR2 FNYEAQ (reference sequence). This CDR3 has 15 residues. The chain's CDR3 is CASSPRWEDNSPLHF. The CDR3 DNA reads as TGTGCTAGCAGCCCCCGTTGGGAGGATAATTCACCCCTCCACTTT.

The rearrangement links TRBV6-5 to TRBJ1-1; TRBD1 matches 9 bases. The CDR3 consists of 16 residues. Trimming removed 4 bases from V and 5 bases from J; junction bases left unmatched: 11. Germline CDR1 is MNHEY and CDR2 is SVGAGI. The DNA for the CDR3 is TGTGCCAGCAGTTCCCCCGGGACAGGGAGTAGGACTGAAGCTTTCTTT. It is translated as CASSSPGTGSRTEAFF.

The chain recombines TRBV5-1 with TRBJ1-1; 8 nucleotides align to TRBD1. J lost 1 base, V lost 7 bases, and 9 bases had no gene match. Germline assignment: CDR1 SGHRS and CDR2 YFSETQ. The CDR3 has 15 amino acids. The CDR3 spells CASGKRTGTNTEAFF. CDR3 DNA sequence: TGCGCCAGCGGAAAACGGACAGGGACGAACACTGAAGCTTTCTTT.

The V gene is TRBV28, the J gene TRBJ1-1; possibly TRBD1 for D (6 bases). Germline loops: CDR1 MDHEN, CDR2 SYDVKM. Trimming removed 2 bases from V and 8 bases from J, with 12 bases in between. The length of the CDR3 is 13 residues. Here the CDR3 DNA reads TGTGCCAGCAGTTTAGGACAGTGGAGGGAAGCTTTCTTT. It encodes CASSLGQWREAFF.

The chain employs TRBV19 and TRBJ1-6; D may be TRBD1 (6 bases). Trimming cost V 4 bases and J 7 bases, with 17 bases left between them. This CDR3 has 16 residues. Per the germline V gene, CDR1 is LNHDA and CDR2 is SQIVND (reference sequence). CDR3 sequence (DNA): TGTGCCAGTAGTACCATCCGGACAGTAGAGAATTCACCCCTCCACTTT. Residues: CASSTIRTVENSPLHF.